The 32 T cell receptor beta chains below all came from one sample that was sequenced in a study of T cell responses to AZD1222 COVID-19 vaccine. Clones were read by immunoSEQ multiplex PCR, and TCRdb kept only the in-frame ones, dropping some. The data hold 84,000 or so clones, with about 90% observed a single time. Specimen: peripheral blood, collected on day 0 of MenACWY control vaccination. The source of these receptors is an adult in good health.

The V gene is TRBV28, the J gene TRBJ1-5; tentative D call: TRBD1 (5 bases). Trimming stripped 6 bases from V and 6 bases from J, with 21 bases between. This CDR3 contains 16 residues. Germline lookup yields CDR1 MDHEN and CDR2 SYDVKM. The CDR3 region has the DNA TGTGCCAGCAGGAGAGACGGACAACGAAGAACTCAGCCCCAGCATTTT. This gives the protein CASRRDGQRRTQPQHF.

The chain couples TRBV11-3 to TRBJ2-3; D is tentatively TRBD1 or TRBD2 (6 bases each). Trimming removed 5 bases at V and 2 bases at J, with 14 bases between. The CDR3 totals 15 residues. The germline gives CDR1 SGHNT, CDR2 YENEEA. In DNA, the CDR3 is TGTGCCAGCAGCATAGGGGGGCGGAACACAGATACGCAGTATTTT. Its protein product is CASSIGGRNTDTQYF. Based on the CDR3 plus reference TRBV11-3 and TRBJ2-3, the full variable domain is EAGVVQSPRYKIIEKKQPVAFWCNPISGHNTLYWYLQNLGQGPELLIRYENEEAVDDSQLPKDRFSAERLKGVDSTLKIQPAELGDSAVYLCASSIGGRNTDTQYFGPGTRLTVL.

The rearrangement links TRBV2 to TRBJ1-2; TRBD1 might be the D (5 bases). Germline CDR1 is SNHLY and CDR2 is FYNNEI. V was clipped by 6 bases and J by 5 bases, with 13 bases between them. This CDR3 is 13 amino acids long. The CDR3 DNA reads TGTGCCAGCAGGGGAGAGGGGCAGTATGGCTACACCTTC. Translated: CASRGEGQYGYTF.

This chain links TRBV7-8 with TRBJ1-3; possible D gene TRBD1, 6 bases. The V end was cut by 5 bases, the J end by 8 bases, with 16 bases between. Germline V gene sequence: CDR1 SGHVS, CDR2 FQNEAQ. This CDR3 contains 14 residues. CDR3 sequence (DNA): TGTGCCAGCAGCCCGGGGGGGGCCGGAGACACCATATATTTT. It translates to CASSPGGAGDTIYF.

The CDR3 loop is CAISEPGGPNTEAFF. CDR3 sequence (DNA): TGTGCCATCAGTGAGCCAGGGGGCCCGAACACTGAAGCTTTCTTT. This sequence joins TRBV10-3 and TRBJ1-1, with 8 positions matching TRBD1. V trimming: 2 bases; J trimming: 1 base; junction bases outside the gene matches: 3. The V gene's germline CDR1 is ENHRY and CDR2 SYGVKD. This CDR3 is built from 15 residues.

The chain uses TRBV7-2 and TRBJ2-3, with a tentative D call TRBD2 (5 bases). The CDR3 extends over 15 amino acids. CDR1 is SGHTA, CDR2 FQGNSA, per germline. The V gene lost 3 bases and the J gene lost 1 base, with 11 bases spanning the gap. The CDR3 is CASSFELAGTDTQYF. CDR3 nucleotides: TGTGCCAGCAGCTTCGAGCTAGCAGGCACAGATACGCAGTATTTT. Complete variable domain (other parts from reference TRBV7-2 and TRBJ2-3): GAGVSQSPSNKVTEKGKDVELRCDPISGHTALYWYRQSLGQGLEFLIYFQGNSAPDKSGLPSDRFSAERTGGSVSTLTIQRTQQEDSAVYLCASSFELAGTDTQYFGPGTRLTVL.

The CDR3 nucleotides are TGTGCCAGCAGCCAATCTTGGGGGGTCATTACTGAAGCTTTCTTT. Translation gives CASSQSWGVITEAFF. The chain is built from TRBV7-2 and TRBJ1-1; D is possibly TRBD1 (5 bases). Trimming removed 5 bases at V and 5 bases at J, with 18 bases between. There are 15 residues in the CDR3. From germline, CDR1 is SGHTA and CDR2 FQGNSA.

This clone was picked up a small number of times. The chain couples TRBV6-5 to TRBJ2-7; D perhaps matches TRBD2 (6 bases). Trimming cost V 6 bases and J 7 bases, with 22 bases left between them. Germline CDR1 is MNHEY and CDR2 is SVGAGI. There are 15 residues in the CDR3. The CDR3 is CASRGLGAGNGEQYF. The CDR3 DNA is TGTGCCAGCAGAGGGTTGGGCGCGGGGAACGGGGAGCAGTACTTC.

The rearrangement joins TRBV5-1 to TRBJ1-1, with 7 bases that match TRBD1. Germline V CDR1 and CDR2: SGHRS, YFSETQ. CDR3 length: 13 amino acids. V gave up 0 bases and J gave up 7 bases; unmatched junction bases: 3. Here the CDR3 DNA reads TGCGCCAGCAGCTTGGAGGGGGCGCGTGAAGCTTTCTTT. It translates to CASSLEGAREAFF.

This clone came up a few times. The chain joins TRBV5-5 to TRBJ2-7; 8 bases fit TRBD2. This CDR3 has 17 residues. CDR1 SGHKS and CDR2 YYEKEE come from the germline V gene (reference sequence). V shed 2 bases, J shed 2 bases, and the junction held 12 bases outside the gene matches. The CDR3 DNA reads as TGTGCCAGCAGCTTAGGACTAGCAGAACCGAAAACCTACGAGCAGTACTTC. Translated: CASSLGLAEPKTYEQYF.

The chain combines TRBV10-2 with TRBJ1-4; 9 bases match TRBD1. CDR3 length: 13 residues. CDR1 and CDR2 (germline): WSHSY, SAAADI. Trimming cost V 6 bases and J 8 bases; bases outside gene matches: 4. DNA of the CDR3: TGCGCCAGCAGAGACAGGGGGGGCGAAAAACTGTTTTTT. Protein sequence: CASRDRGGEKLFF.

The V gene is TRBV10-3, the J gene TRBJ1-1, with 8 nucleotides matching TRBD1. Germline CDR1 reads ENHRY; CDR2 reads SYGVKD. The junction had 7 bases not matched to a gene; V was cut back by 6 bases and J by 4 bases. The length of the CDR3 is 14 residues. CDR3 bases: TGTGCCATCAGGCCCACAGGGGGTGGCACTGAAGCTTTCTTT. Protein product: CAIRPTGGGTEAFF.

This chain joins TRBV19 and TRBJ2-3; D possibly corresponds to TRBD1 (6 bases). Looked up from germline, CDR1 is LNHDA and CDR2 is SQIVND (reference sequence). There are 12 residues in the CDR3. V was trimmed by 4 bases and J by 6 bases, leaving 8 bases between them. The CDR3 spells CASSNRVDTQYF. CDR3 DNA sequence: TGTGCCAGTAGTAACAGGGTCGATACGCAGTATTTT.

The J gene is TRBJ2-7, the V gene TRBV5-6; D not resolved. Per germline, CDR1 SGHDT and CDR2 YYEEEE. Trimming removed 1 base from V and 7 bases from J, with 9 bases in between. The CDR3 covers 12 residues. The CDR3 region is CASSLRSAEQYF. The CDR3 nucleotides read TGTGCCAGCAGCTTGCGATCTGCAGAGCAGTACTTC.

J is TRBJ1-5 and V is TRBV28; D is perhaps TRBD1 (6 bases). The ends were cut back, 2 bases at V and 1 base at J, with 6 bases in the middle. CDR3 length: 14 residues. Looked up from germline, CDR1 is MDHEN and CDR2 is SYDVKM. CDR3 amino acids: CASSLGTSNQPQHF. DNA of the CDR3: TGTGCCAGCAGTTTAGGGACAAGCAATCAGCCCCAGCATTTT.

The rearrangement uses TRBV7-9 and TRBJ1-1, with D tentatively TRBD1 (5 bases). Per germline, CDR1 SEHNR and CDR2 FQNEAQ (reference sequence). V was cut by 4 bases and J by 1 base, with 7 bases left in between. CDR3 size: 13 residues. The DNA of the CDR3 is TGTGCCAGCAGCTCCCAGGGGAACACTGAAGCTTTCTTT. Translation: CASSSQGNTEAFF.

This sequence joins TRBV6-1 and TRBJ2-2; D not resolved. Trimming left V 1 base short and J 2 bases short, with 5 bases between. The CDR3 has 14 amino acids. Germline V CDR1 and CDR2: MNHNS, SASEGT. The CDR3, as DNA: TGTGCCAGCAGTGAAGGACCAAACACCGGGGAGCTGTTTTTT. Protein: CASSEGPNTGELFF.

This chain connects TRBV18 to TRBJ1-1; D call uncertain. The V gene's germline CDR1 is KGHSH and CDR2 LQKENI. Deletions cut 4 bases from V and 1 base from J, with 7 bases between. This CDR3 region has 13 residues. CDR3 bases: TGTGCCAGCTCACGCGGGGAGAACACTGAAGCTTTCTTT. Encoded protein: CASSRGENTEAFF.

CDR3 in amino acids: CASSSNGVTEAFF. The DNA of the CDR3 is TGTGCCAGCAGCTCCAACGGGGTCACTGAAGCTTTCTTT. This chain links TRBV5-4 with TRBJ1-1, with D hard to call. This CDR3 is built from 13 residues. Germline V lookup: CDR1 SGHNT, CDR2 YYREEE (reference sequence). Trimming stripped 3 bases from V and 4 bases from J, with 10 bases between.

The chain uses TRBV3-1 (or the pseudogene TRBV3-2) and TRBJ2-2; D is perhaps TRBD2 (5 bases). V lost 6 bases and J 4 bases, leaving 12 bases between the germline ends. Germline lookup yields CDR1 LGHDT and CDR2 YNNKEL (reference sequence). The CDR3 covers 14 residues. For the CDR3, the DNA is TGTGCCAGCAGACTTATTGGGAGCACCGGGGAGCTGTTTTTT. Translated, it gives CASRLIGSTGELFF.

V and J are TRBV9 and TRBJ2-6; 7 positions match TRBD2. The junction had 8 bases not matched to a gene; V was cut back by 5 bases and J by 0 bases. CDR1 SGDLS and CDR2 YYNGEE come from the germline V gene. This CDR3 comprises 17 residues. This CDR3 is CASRTGGRASGANVLTF. In DNA, the CDR3 is TGTGCCAGCAGGACCGGAGGGAGGGCCTCTGGGGCCAACGTCCTGACTTTC.

This chain links TRBV3-1 (or the pseudogene TRBV3-2) with TRBJ1-2; D ambiguous. The CDR3 covers 11 residues. V was trimmed by 5 bases and J by 5 bases, leaving 6 bases between them. CDR1 is LGHDT, CDR2 YNNKEL, per germline (reference sequence). CDR3: CASSTQYGYTF. CDR3 DNA: TGTGCCAGCAGCACTCAATATGGCTACACCTTC.

This chain joins TRBV28 and TRBJ2-5; the match to TRBD2 covers 8 bases. Trimming cost V 5 bases and J 5 bases; bases outside gene matches: 7. Germline CDR1 MDHEN, CDR2 SYDVKM. This CDR3 is 14 amino acids long. Written as DNA, the CDR3 is TGTGCCAGCAGTGCCTCGGGGGGGCTGGAGACCCAGTACTTC. As protein: CASSASGGLETQYF.

The chain employs TRBV19 and TRBJ2-7; possible D gene TRBD1, 5 bases. Germline lookup yields CDR1 LNHDA and CDR2 SQIVND (reference sequence). V lost 6 bases to trimming and J lost 0 bases, with 18 bases between them. The CDR3 loop spans 16 amino acids. The CDR3 spells CASSPLGAQSSYEQYF. CDR3 coding DNA: TGTGCCAGTAGCCCCTTAGGGGCTCAGAGCTCCTACGAGCAGTACTTC.

The rearrangement uses TRBV3-1 (or the pseudogene TRBV3-2) and TRBJ1-5; D not resolved. V was cut by 1 base and J by 6 bases, with 4 bases left in between. Looked up from germline, CDR1 is LGHDT and CDR2 is YNNKEL (reference sequence). This CDR3 is 12 amino acids long. The CDR3 DNA reads as TGTGCCAGCAGCCAAGGGTCTCAGCCCCAGCATTTT. It yields the protein CASSQGSQPQHF.

V usage is TRBV19 and J usage is TRBJ2-2; D is tentatively TRBD1 or TRBD2 (5 bases each). The CDR3 is 16 residues long. V was cut by 5 bases and J by 1 base, with 14 bases left in between. The V gene's germline CDR1 is LNHDA and CDR2 SQIVND (reference sequence). CDR3 bases: TGTGCCAGTAGTGGGGCCAGCCGGGGGAACACCGGGGAGCTGTTTTTT. It encodes CASSGASRGNTGELFF.

With respect to this clone: This sample includes further DNA sequences coding for the same CDR3. The rearrangement joins TRBV19 to TRBJ2-5; the D is unclear. Germline CDR1 is LNHDA and CDR2 is SQIVND (reference sequence). The CDR3 sequence is 13 residues long. The V end lost 3 bases, the J end lost 5 bases, and 10 bases lay between the germline ends. The CDR3 spells CASSIKGQETQYF. In DNA form, the CDR3 reads TGTGCCAGTAGTATTAAGGGCCAGGAGACCCAGTACTTC.

Comments on this clone: Other DNA variants within this sample encode the same CDR3. The chain employs TRBV5-1 and TRBJ2-1, with 11 bases lining up with TRBD2. The J segment lost 3 bases and the V segment lost 4 bases, leaving 3 bases of the junction unmatched. This CDR3 is built from 15 residues. Germline CDR1 is SGHRS and CDR2 is YFSETQ. For the CDR3, the DNA is TGCGCCAGCAGCCTAACTAGCGGGAGCTACAATGAGCAGTTCTTC. Protein: CASSLTSGSYNEQFF.

The chain couples TRBV6-2 or TRBV6-3 to TRBJ2-7; 9 nucleotides line up with TRBD1. The CDR3 spans 15 residues. Germline V gene data show CDR1 as MNHEY and CDR2 as SVGEGT. The trim removed 4 bases at V and 2 bases at J, leaving 6 bases unmatched. CDR3 residues: CASSLYRDRAYEQYF. CDR3 nucleotides: TGTGCCAGCAGTTTATACAGGGACAGGGCCTACGAGCAGTACTTC.

The rearrangement links TRBV5-1 to TRBJ1-4; D gene uncertain. CDR3 size: 15 residues. From germline, CDR1 is SGHRS and CDR2 YFSETQ. The V end was cut by 1 base, the J end by 0 bases, with 7 bases between. For the CDR3, the DNA is TGCGCCAGCAGCTTGCGTGGACCAACTAATGAAAAACTGTTTTTT. This encodes CASSLRGPTNEKLFF.

J is TRBJ1-1 and V is TRBV13; D unclear. The length of the CDR3 is 13 residues. Germline values: CDR1 PRHDT, CDR2 FYEKMQ (reference sequence). The V gene lost 5 bases and the J gene lost 0 bases, with 7 bases spanning the gap. CDR3 DNA: TGTGCCAGCAGCAGAGGGATGAACACTGAAGCTTTCTTT. This translates into CASSRGMNTEAFF.

The chain combines TRBV7-8 with TRBJ1-5; D is perhaps TRBD1 (6 bases). Germline V lookup: CDR1 SGHVS, CDR2 FQNEAQ. There are 18 residues in the CDR3. Trimming left V 2 bases short and J 0 bases short, with 17 bases between. CDR3 sequence: CASSLYTGLGYSNQPQHF. The CDR3 DNA follows: TGTGCCAGCAGCTTATACACAGGGCTGGGGTATAGCAATCAGCCCCAGCATTTT.